This T cell receptor beta chain was profiled in a study of blood T cells in healthy people across ages. Study observations and caveats: Changes seen in expanded clonotypes were possibly confounded by donor CMV status left unknown.

Germline-derived CDR1 and CDR2 are SGHAT and FQNNGV. CDR3 length equals 13 residues. The donors, all healthy, were Caucasians living in Russia, aged roughly 6 to 90. Extraction of total RNA produced a minimum of 5 micrograms from each sample. Remarks on this clonotype: Its target is not known. An end of the junction does not agree with germline; a read error may underlie this.

For the second PCR, which ran for roughly 6 to 11 cycles, a sample-barcoded 5' primer and a J-beta primer mix were used. TCRdb fed the 5' RACE reads into MiXCR, producing one record per CDR3 protein. The data hold 1.2 million to 1.5 million distinct CDR3 sequences, with around 39% observed a single time. Sequencing was performed on blood. The sequence came from a woman aged 18-29 years in good health. The chain uses TRBV11-2 and TRBJ1-4; D remains ambiguous. The CDR3 bases are TGTGCCAGCAGCTATCTGGGCAATGGAAAACTGTTTTTT. As protein: CASSYLGNGKLFF.